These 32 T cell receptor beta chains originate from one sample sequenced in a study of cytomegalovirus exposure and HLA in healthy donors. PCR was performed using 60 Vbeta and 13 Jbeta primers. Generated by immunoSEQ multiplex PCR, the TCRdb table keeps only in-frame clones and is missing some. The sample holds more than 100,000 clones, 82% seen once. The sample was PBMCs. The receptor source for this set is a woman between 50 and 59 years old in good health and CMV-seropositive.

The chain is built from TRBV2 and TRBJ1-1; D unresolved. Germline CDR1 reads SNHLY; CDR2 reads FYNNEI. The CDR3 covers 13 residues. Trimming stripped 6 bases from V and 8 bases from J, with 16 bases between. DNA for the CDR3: TGTGCCAGCAGGCGCGGGAATCCTTCGGAAGCTTTCTTT. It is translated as CASRRGNPSEAFF.

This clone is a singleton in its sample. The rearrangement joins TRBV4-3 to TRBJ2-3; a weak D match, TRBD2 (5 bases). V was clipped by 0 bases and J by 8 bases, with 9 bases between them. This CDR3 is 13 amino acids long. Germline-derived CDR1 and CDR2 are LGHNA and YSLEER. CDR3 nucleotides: TGCGCCAGCAGCCAAGATCGGGAAGGTACGCAGTATTTT. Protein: CASSQDREGTQYF.

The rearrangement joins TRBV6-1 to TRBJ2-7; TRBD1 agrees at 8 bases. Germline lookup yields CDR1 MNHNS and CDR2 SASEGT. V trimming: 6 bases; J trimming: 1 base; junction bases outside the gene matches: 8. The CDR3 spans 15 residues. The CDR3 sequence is CASSLQGAQSYEQYF. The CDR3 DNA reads TGTGCCAGCAGCCTGCAGGGGGCCCAGTCCTACGAGCAGTACTTC.

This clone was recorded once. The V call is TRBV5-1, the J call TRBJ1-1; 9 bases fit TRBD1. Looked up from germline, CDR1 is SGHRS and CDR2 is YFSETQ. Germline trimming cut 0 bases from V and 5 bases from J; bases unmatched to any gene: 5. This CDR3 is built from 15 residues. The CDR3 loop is CASSLDGTGYTEAFF. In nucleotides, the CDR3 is TGCGCCAGCAGCTTGGACGGGACAGGGTATACTGAAGCTTTCTTT.

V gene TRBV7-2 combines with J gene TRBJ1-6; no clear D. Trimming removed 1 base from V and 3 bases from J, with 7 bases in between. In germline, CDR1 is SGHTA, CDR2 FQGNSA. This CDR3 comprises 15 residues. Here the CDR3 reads CASSLVVSYNSPLHF. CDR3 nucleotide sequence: TGTGCCAGCAGCTTAGTGGTCAGCTATAATTCACCCCTCCACTTT.

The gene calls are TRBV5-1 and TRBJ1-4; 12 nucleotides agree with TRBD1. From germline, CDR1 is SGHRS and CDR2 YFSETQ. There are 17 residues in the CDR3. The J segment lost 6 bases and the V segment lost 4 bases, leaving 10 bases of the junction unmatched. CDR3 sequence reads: CASSAGTGGLADEKLFF. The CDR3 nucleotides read TGCGCCAGCAGCGCCGGGACAGGGGGCCTTGCGGATGAAAAACTGTTTTTT.

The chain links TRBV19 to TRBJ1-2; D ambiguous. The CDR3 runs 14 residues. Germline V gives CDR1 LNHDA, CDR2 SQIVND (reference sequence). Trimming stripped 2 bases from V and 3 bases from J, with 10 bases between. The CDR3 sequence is CASSILATYYGYTF. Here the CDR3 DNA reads TGTGCCAGTAGTATACTCGCTACGTACTATGGCTACACCTTC.

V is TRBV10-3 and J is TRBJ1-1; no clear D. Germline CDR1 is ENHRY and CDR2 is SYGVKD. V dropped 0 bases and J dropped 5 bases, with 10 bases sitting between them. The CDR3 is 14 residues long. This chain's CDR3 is CAISESNGRTEAFF. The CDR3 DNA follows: TGTGCCATCAGTGAGTCGAACGGGAGGACTGAAGCTTTCTTT.

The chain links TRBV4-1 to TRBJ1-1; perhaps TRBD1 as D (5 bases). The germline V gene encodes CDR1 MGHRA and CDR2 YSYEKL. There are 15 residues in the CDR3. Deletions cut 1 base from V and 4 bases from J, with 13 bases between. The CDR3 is CASSQGRGLLTEAFF. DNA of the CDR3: TGCGCCAGCAGCCAAGGTAGGGGATTGCTCACTGAAGCTTTCTTT.

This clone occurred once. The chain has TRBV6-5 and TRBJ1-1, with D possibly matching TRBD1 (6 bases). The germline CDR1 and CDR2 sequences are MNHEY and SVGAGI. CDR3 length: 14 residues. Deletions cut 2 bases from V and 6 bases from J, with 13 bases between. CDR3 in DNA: TGTGCCAGCAGTTACCACGTAGGGGGGGCTGAAGCTTTCTTT. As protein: CASSYHVGGAEAFF.

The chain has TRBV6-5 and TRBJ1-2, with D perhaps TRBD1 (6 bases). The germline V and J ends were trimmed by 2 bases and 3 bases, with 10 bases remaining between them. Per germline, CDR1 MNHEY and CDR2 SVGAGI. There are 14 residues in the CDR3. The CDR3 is CASSYLRQDYGYTF. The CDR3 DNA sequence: TGTGCCAGCAGTTACCTACGACAGGACTATGGCTACACCTTC.

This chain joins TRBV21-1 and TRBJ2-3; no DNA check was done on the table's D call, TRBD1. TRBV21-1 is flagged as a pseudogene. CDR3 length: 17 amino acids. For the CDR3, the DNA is TGTGCCAGCAGCCCTAAAGGCGCACAGGGCGGCACAGATACGCAGTATTTT. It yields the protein CASSPKGAQGGTDTQYF.

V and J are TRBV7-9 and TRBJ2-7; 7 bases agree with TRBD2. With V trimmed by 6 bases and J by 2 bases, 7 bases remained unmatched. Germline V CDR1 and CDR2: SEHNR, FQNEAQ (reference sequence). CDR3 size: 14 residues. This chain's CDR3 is CASRPSGKTYEQYF. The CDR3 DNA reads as TGTGCCAGCAGACCTAGCGGAAAAACCTACGAGCAGTACTTC.

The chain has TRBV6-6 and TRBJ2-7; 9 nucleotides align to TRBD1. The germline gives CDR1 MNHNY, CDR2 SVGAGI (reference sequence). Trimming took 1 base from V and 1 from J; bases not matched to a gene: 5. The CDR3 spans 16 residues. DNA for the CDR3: TGTGCCAGCAGTTACTTATTGGGACAGGGATCCTACGAGCAGTACTTC. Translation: CASSYLLGQGSYEQYF.

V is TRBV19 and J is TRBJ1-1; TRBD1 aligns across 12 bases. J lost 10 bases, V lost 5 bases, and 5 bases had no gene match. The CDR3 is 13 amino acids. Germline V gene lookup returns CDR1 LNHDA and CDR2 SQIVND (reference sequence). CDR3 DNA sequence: TGTGCCAGTAGTCGGGACAGGGGGCGAGTAGCTTTCTTT. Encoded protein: CASSRDRGRVAFF. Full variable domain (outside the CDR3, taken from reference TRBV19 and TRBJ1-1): DGGITQSPKYLFRKEGQNVTLSCEQNLNHDAMYWYRQDPGQGLRLIYYSQIVNDFQKGDIAEGYSVSREKKESFPLTVTSAQKNPTAFYLCASSRDRGRVAFFGQGTRLTVV.

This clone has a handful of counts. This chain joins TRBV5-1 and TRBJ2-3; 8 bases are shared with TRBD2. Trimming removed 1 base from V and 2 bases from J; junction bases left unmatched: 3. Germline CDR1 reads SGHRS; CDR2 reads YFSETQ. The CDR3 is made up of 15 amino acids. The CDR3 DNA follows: TGCGCCAGCAGCTTGAAGCGGGGGACCACAGATACGCAGTATTTT. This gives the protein CASSLKRGTTDTQYF. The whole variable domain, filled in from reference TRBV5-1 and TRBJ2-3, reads KAGVTQTPRYLIKTRGQQVTLSCSPISGHRSVSWYQQTPGQGLQFLFEYFSETQRNKGNFPGRFSGRQFSNSRSEMNVSTLELGDSALYLCASSLKRGTTDTQYFGPGTRLTVL.

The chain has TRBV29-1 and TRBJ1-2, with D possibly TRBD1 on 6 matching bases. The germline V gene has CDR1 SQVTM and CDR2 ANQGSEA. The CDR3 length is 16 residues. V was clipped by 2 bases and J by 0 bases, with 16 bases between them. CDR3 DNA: TGCAGCGTTGAACCCCAGCAGGGGAAGACTAACTATGGCTACACCTTC. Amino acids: CSVEPQQGKTNYGYTF.

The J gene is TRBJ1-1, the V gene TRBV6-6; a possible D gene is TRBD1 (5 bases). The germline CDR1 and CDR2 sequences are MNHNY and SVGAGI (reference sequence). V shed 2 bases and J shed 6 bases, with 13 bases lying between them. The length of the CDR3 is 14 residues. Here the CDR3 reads CASSYPGTRAEAFF. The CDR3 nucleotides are TGTGCCAGCAGTTACCCCGGGACTCGCGCTGAAGCTTTCTTT.

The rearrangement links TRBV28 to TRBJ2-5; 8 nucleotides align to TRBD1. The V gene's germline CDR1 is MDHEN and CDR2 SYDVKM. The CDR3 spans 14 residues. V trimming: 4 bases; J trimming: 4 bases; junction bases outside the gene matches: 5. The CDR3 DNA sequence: TGTGCCAGCAGTTGGACAGGGTGGCGAGAGACCCAGTACTTC. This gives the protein CASSWTGWRETQYF. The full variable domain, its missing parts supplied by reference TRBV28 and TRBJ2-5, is DVKVTQSSRYLVKRTGEKVFLECVQDMDHENMFWYRQDPGLGLRLIYFSYDVKMKEKGDIPEGYSVSREKKERFSLILESASTNQTSMYLCASSWTGWRETQYFGPGTRLLVL.

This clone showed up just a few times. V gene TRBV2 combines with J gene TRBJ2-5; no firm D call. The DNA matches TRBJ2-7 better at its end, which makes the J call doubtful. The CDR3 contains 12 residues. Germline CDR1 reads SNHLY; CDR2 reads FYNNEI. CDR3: CASRRQEYEQYF. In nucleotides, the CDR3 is TGTGCCAGCAGACGCCAGGAATACGAGCAGTACTTC.

CDR3 sequence (DNA): TGCGCCAGCAGCCAAGCTGTAGCGGGGGGCGGGTATACGCAGTATTTT. This sequence encodes CASSQAVAGGGYTQYF. The V call is TRBV4-3, the J call TRBJ2-3, with 10 bases fitting TRBD2. V trimming: 1 base; J trimming: 7 bases; junction bases outside the gene matches: 8. Germline CDR1 LGHNA, CDR2 YSLEER. The CDR3 runs to 16 residues.

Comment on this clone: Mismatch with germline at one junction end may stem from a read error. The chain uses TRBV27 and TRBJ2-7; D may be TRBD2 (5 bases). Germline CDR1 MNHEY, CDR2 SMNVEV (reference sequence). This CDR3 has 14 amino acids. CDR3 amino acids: CASSTIGAGYKQYF. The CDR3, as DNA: TGTGCCAGCAGTACTATTGGTGCGGGCTACAAGCAGTACTTC.

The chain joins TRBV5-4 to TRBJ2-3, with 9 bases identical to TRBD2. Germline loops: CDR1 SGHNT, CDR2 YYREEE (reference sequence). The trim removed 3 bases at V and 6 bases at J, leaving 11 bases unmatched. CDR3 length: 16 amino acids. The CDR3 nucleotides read TGTGCCAGCAGCTGGAGTAATAGCGGGGGAGCTGATACGCAGTATTTT. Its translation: CASSWSNSGGADTQYF.

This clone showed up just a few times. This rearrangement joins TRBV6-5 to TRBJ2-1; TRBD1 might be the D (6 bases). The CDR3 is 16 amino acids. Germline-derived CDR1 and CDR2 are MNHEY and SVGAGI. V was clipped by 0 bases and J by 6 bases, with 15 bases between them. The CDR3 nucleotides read TGTGCCAGCAGTTACTCCCCAGGGGTTATGGTCAATGAGCAGTTCTTC. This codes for CASSYSPGVMVNEQFF.

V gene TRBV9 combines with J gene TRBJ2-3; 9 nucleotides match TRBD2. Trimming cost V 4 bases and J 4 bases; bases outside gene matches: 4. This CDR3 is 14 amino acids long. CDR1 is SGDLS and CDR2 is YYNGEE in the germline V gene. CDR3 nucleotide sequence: TGTGCCAGCAGCCGGCTAGCGGGGTCAGATACGCAGTATTTT. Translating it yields CASSRLAGSDTQYF. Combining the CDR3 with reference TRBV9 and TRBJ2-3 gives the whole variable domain DSGVTQTPKHLITATGQRVTLRCSPRSGDLSVYWYQQSLDQGLQFLIQYYNGEERAKGNILERFSAQQFPDLHSELNLSSLELGDSALYFCASSRLAGSDTQYFGPGTRLTVL.

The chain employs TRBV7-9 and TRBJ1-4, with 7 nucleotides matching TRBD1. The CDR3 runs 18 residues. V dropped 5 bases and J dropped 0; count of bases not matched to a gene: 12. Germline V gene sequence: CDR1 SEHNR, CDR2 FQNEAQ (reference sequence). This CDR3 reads CASSNTPGGRPTNEKLFF. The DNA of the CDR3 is TGTGCCAGCAGCAACACCCCAGGGGGACGGCCAACTAATGAAAAACTGTTTTTT.

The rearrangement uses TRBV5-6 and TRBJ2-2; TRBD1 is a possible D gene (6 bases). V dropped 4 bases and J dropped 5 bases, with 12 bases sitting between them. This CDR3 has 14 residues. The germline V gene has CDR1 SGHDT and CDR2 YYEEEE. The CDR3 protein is CASSITGLTGELFF. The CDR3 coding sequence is TGTGCCAGCAGCATTACAGGGTTGACCGGGGAGCTGTTTTTT.

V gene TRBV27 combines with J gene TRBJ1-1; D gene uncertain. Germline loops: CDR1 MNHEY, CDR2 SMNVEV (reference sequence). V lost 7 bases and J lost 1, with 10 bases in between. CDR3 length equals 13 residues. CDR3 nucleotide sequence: TGTGCCAGCACCCTGACACCGAACACTGAAGCTTTCTTT. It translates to CASTLTPNTEAFF.

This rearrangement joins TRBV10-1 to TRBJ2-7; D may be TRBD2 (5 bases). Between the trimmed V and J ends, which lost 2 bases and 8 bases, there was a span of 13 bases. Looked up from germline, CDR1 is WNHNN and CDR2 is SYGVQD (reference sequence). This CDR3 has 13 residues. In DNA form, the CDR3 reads TGCGCCAGCAGTGAGGGGAGTATCAGGAAGCAGTACTTC. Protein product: CASSEGSIRKQYF.

This CDR3 reads CASSIRGEGAGELFF. CDR3 bases: TGTGCCAGTAGTATCCGGGGAGAAGGCGCCGGGGAGCTGTTTTTT. V is TRBV19 and J is TRBJ2-2; perhaps TRBD2 as D (5 bases). Germline CDR1 reads LNHDA; CDR2 reads SQIVND (reference sequence). CDR3 length equals 15 residues. V was cut by 3 bases and J by 6 bases, with 14 bases left in between.

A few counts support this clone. The CDR3 coding sequence is TGCAGCGTTGAACGACAGGGGGCTATTTTCTACAATGAGCAGTTCTTC. Encoded protein: CSVERQGAIFYNEQFF. The gene calls are TRBV29-1 and TRBJ2-1, with 10 bases matching TRBD1. Germline trimming cut 2 bases from V and 3 bases from J; bases unmatched to any gene: 7. The CDR3 runs 16 residues. Germline lookup yields CDR1 SQVTM and CDR2 ANQGSEA.

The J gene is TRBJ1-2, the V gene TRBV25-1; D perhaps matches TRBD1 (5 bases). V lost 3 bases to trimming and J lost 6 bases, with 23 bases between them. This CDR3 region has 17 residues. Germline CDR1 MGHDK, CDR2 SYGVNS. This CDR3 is CASSDPAGGPLGNGYTF. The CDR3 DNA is TGTGCCAGCAGTGACCCCGCCGGGGGTCCTCTCGGGAATGGCTACACCTTC.